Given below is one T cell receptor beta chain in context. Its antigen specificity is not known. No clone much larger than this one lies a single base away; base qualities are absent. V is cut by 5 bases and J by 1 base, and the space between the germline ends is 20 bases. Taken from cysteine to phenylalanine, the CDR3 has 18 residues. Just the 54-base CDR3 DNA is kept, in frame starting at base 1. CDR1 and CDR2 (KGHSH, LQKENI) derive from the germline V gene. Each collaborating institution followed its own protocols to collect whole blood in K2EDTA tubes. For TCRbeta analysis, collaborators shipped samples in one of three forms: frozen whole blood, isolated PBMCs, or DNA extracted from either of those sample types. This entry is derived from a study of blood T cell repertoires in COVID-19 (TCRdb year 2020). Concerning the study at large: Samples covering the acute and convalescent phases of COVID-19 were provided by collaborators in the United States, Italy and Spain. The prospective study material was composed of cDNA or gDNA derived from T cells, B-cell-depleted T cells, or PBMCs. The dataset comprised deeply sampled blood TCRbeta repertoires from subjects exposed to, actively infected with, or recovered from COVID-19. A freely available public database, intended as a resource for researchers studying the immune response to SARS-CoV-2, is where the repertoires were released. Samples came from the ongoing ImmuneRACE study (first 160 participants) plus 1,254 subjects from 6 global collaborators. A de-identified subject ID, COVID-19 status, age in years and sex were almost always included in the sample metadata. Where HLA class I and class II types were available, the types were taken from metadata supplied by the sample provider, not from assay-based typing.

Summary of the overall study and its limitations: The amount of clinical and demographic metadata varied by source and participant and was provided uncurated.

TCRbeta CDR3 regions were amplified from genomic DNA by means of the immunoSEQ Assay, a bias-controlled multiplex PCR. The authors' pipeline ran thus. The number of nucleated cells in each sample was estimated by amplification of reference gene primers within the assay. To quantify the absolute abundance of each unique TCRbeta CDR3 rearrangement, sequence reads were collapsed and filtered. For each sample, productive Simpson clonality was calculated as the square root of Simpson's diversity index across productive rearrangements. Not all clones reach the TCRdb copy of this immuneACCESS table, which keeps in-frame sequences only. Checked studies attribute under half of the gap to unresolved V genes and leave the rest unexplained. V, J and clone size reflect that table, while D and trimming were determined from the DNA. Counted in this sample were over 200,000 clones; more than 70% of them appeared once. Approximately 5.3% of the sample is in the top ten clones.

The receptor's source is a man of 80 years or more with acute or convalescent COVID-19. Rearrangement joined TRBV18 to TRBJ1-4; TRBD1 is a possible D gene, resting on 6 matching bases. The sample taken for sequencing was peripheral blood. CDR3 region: CASSVRDLKGVTNEKLFF. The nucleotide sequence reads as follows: TGTGCCAGCTCAGTCCGGGACCTTAAGGGGGTAACTAATGAAAAACTGTTTTTT.